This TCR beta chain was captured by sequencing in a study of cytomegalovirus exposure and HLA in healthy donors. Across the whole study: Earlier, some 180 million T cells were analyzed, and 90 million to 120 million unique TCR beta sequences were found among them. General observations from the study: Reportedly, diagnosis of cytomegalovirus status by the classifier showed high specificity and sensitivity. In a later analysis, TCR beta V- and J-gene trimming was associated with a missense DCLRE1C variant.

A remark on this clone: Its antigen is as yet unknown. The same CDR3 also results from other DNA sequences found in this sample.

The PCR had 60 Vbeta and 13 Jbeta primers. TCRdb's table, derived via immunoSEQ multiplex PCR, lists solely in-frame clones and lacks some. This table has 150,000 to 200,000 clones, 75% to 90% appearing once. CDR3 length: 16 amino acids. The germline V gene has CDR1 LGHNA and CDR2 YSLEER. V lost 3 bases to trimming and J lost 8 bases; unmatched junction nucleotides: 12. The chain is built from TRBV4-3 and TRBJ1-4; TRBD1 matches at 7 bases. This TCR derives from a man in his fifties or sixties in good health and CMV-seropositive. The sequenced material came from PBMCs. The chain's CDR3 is CASSQGDRQGWEKLFF. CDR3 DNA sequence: TGCGCCAGCAGCCAGGGAGACCGACAGGGTTGGGAAAAACTGTTTTTT.